The 26 T cell receptor beta chains listed next were all sequenced from one sample in a study of blood T cell repertoires in COVID-19. Data came from immunoSEQ multiplex PCR; TCRdb stores just in-frame clones and leaves some out. The repertoire has around 270,000 clones, about 83% of them found once; the top ten carry more than 1.5%. Material for sequencing was peripheral blood. These receptors came from a woman aged 40 to 55 who had recovered from COVID-19.

The chain uses TRBV5-1 and TRBJ2-1; 9 bases line up with TRBD1. Trimming cost V 1 base and J 4 bases; bases outside gene matches: 3. The CDR3 has 15 residues. CDR1 SGHRS and CDR2 YFSETQ come from the germline V gene. CDR3 sequence (DNA): TGCGCCAGCAGCTTGAGAGGACAGGGGTACAATGAGCAGTTCTTC. Translating it yields CASSLRGQGYNEQFF.

Here the CDR3 DNA reads TGTGCCAGCAGCTTAAACCCCAGCGGGGGTAATGAGCAGTTCTTC. Protein sequence: CASSLNPSGGNEQFF. The rearrangement uses TRBV11-2 and TRBJ2-1; 8 bases line up with TRBD2. J was trimmed by 7 bases and V by 2 bases; bases with no gene match: 7. This CDR3 is built from 15 residues. Germline CDR1 SGHAT, CDR2 FQNNGV.

V is TRBV3-1 (or the pseudogene TRBV3-2) and J is TRBJ2-1; D is perhaps TRBD1 (6 bases). Germline CDR1 LGHDT, CDR2 YNNKEL (reference sequence). V lost 4 bases and J lost 3, with 19 bases in between. This CDR3 spans 17 amino acids. The CDR3 loop reads CASSPSATGRRYNEQFF. DNA of the CDR3: TGTGCCAGCAGCCCGAGCGCGACAGGACGACGCTACAATGAGCAGTTCTTC.

The chain uses TRBV27 and TRBJ2-2; 7 bases are shared with TRBD1. The ends lost 2 bases at V and 5 bases at J; junction bases unmatched: 8. Germline CDR1 MNHEY, CDR2 SMNVEV (reference sequence). There are 16 residues in the CDR3. CDR3 in amino acids: CASSLEAGGGTGELFF. CDR3 in DNA: TGTGCCAGCAGTTTAGAGGCAGGGGGTGGTACCGGGGAGCTGTTTTTT.

V is TRBV12-2 and J is TRBJ2-1; the D call of TRBD1 is as the table states it, not checked on the DNA. TRBV12-2 is a documented pseudogene. This CDR3 contains 14 residues. CDR3 amino acids: CASRLVSTPGEQFF. As DNA, the CDR3 is TGTGCAAGTCGCTTAGTATCCACGCCAGGGGAGCAGTTCTTC.

The chain joins TRBV9 to TRBJ1-2; no clear D. Deletions cut 4 bases from V and 8 bases from J, with 15 bases between. Germline CDR1 and CDR2: SGDLS and YYNGEE. The CDR3 extends over 13 amino acids. The CDR3 DNA follows: TGTGCCAGCAGCCCGACGCCTCAGGCGGGCTACACCTTC. Residues: CASSPTPQAGYTF.

This clone has only a few counts. The chain combines TRBV28 with TRBJ2-1, with 14 nucleotides matching TRBD2. The ends lost 5 bases at V and 7 bases at J; junction bases unmatched: 7. There are 16 residues in the CDR3. CDR1 and CDR2 from the germline V gene are MDHEN and SYDVKM. This chain's CDR3 is CASSPRLAGGWNEQFF. Written as DNA, the CDR3 is TGTGCCAGCAGTCCAAGACTAGCGGGGGGGTGGAATGAGCAGTTCTTC.

The V and J genes are TRBV14 and TRBJ2-6; weak D call: TRBD1 (6 bases). The CDR3 contains 17 residues. Germline values: CDR1 SGHDN, CDR2 FVKESK. V lost 4 bases and J lost 2, with 15 bases in between. This CDR3 is CASSPTVHRAGANVLTF. The CDR3 coding sequence is TGTGCCAGCAGCCCCACGGTTCACAGGGCTGGGGCCAACGTCCTGACTTTC.

The chain uses TRBV29-1 and TRBJ2-2; D is uncertain. The CDR3 is 14 amino acids. The germline gives CDR1 SQVTM, CDR2 ANQGSEA. Trimming pared 4 bases from V and 1 base from J, leaving 10 bases between. CDR3 in DNA: TGCAGCGTTGGAGCCGGGTGGAACACCGGGGAGCTGTTTTTT. Amino acid sequence: CSVGAGWNTGELFF.

This clone was seen just once. The V and J genes are TRBV29-1 and TRBJ2-6; D is ambiguous. Germline assignment: CDR1 SQVTM and CDR2 ANQGSEA. Trimming removed 5 bases from V and 4 bases from J, with 30 bases in between. This CDR3 region has 20 residues. DNA of the CDR3: TGCAGCGTTCAACCAACGCCGAAGACACTTCCCGCGAGCGGGGCCAACGTCCTGACTTTC. This codes for CSVQPTPKTLPASGANVLTF.

The chain is built from TRBV7-9 and TRBJ1-2, with 7 bases matching TRBD1. The CDR3 covers 13 residues. Germline assignment: CDR1 SEHNR and CDR2 FQNEAQ (reference sequence). V lost 4 bases and J lost 3; bases outside the gene matches: 2. The CDR3 loop is CASSSGTDYGYTF. The CDR3 DNA sequence: TGTGCCAGCAGCTCCGGGACAGACTATGGCTACACCTTC.

The chain couples TRBV18 to TRBJ1-6, with a possible D match to TRBD1 (6 bases). The CDR3 length is 18 residues. CDR1 and CDR2 (germline): KGHSH, LQKENI. V was pared by 3 bases and J by 6 bases, with 21 bases between. The CDR3 region is CASSPLPGPQGGNSPLHF. The CDR3, as DNA: TGTGCCAGCTCACCCTTACCTGGGCCTCAAGGGGGTAATTCACCCCTCCACTTT.

This chain links TRBV28 with TRBJ1-2; unclear D gene. V was cut by 3 bases and J by 2 bases, with 4 bases left in between. This CDR3 is built from 12 residues. Germline CDR1 reads MDHEN; CDR2 reads SYDVKM. The CDR3 bases are TGTGCCAGCAGTTTGCGAAACTATGGCTACACCTTC. Its protein product is CASSLRNYGYTF.

This chain uses TRBV29-1 with TRBJ2-1; 7 bases agree with TRBD1. Trimming took 6 bases from V and 1 from J; bases not matched to a gene: 6. From germline, CDR1 is SQVTM and CDR2 ANQGSEA. CDR3 size: 14 residues. CDR3 in amino acids: CSVIGDRSYNEQFF. CDR3 nucleotide sequence: TGCAGCGTCATTGGGGACAGATCCTACAATGAGCAGTTCTTC.

The chain carries TRBV7-8 and TRBJ2-1; TRBD1 is a possible D gene (5 bases). The CDR3 covers 15 residues. Germline V gene sequence: CDR1 SGHVS, CDR2 FQNEAQ. V was shortened by 4 bases and J by 0 bases, with 10 bases between the two germline ends. The DNA for the CDR3 is TGTGCCAGCAGCTCAGGGATTAGCTCCTACAATGAGCAGTTCTTC. Its translation is CASSSGISSYNEQFF.

This clone was detected once. The chain couples TRBV4-2 to TRBJ1-2; 9 bases agree with TRBD1. CDR1 and CDR2 (germline): LGHNA, YNFKEQ. The CDR3 consists of 17 residues. J lost 4 bases, V lost 4 bases, and 13 bases had no gene match. The CDR3 region is CASSPGGAGQGIYGYTF. Written as DNA, the CDR3 is TGTGCCAGCAGCCCGGGTGGAGCGGGACAGGGAATCTATGGCTACACCTTC.

This sequence joins TRBV27 and TRBJ2-7; 7 bases agree with TRBD1. V was pared by 8 bases and J by 0 bases, with 1 base of the junction left unmatched. The germline gives CDR1 MNHEY, CDR2 SMNVEV (reference sequence). This CDR3 is 12 amino acids long. The CDR3 loop reads CASGTDSYEQYF. CDR3 DNA: TGTGCCAGCGGGACAGACTCCTACGAGCAGTACTTC.

V usage is TRBV6-5 and J usage is TRBJ1-2; D unresolved. Germline CDR1 MNHEY, CDR2 SVGAGI. Trimming removed 6 bases from V and 5 bases from J, with 10 bases in between. This CDR3 region has 12 residues. CDR3 DNA: TGTGCCAGCAGCCCCGGGGTTTATGGCTACACCTTC. Protein sequence: CASSPGVYGYTF.

This clone was detected only a few times. V is TRBV7-9 and J is TRBJ1-2, with 8 bases that match TRBD1. Losses at the gene ends were 5 bases for V and 2 bases for J; bases not matched to a gene: 7. The CDR3 is made up of 15 amino acids. Germline CDR1 reads SEHNR; CDR2 reads FQNEAQ (reference sequence). CDR3 nucleotides: TGTGCCAGCAGCCGCCGGGACAGGCCGAACTATGGCTACACCTTC. Protein: CASSRRDRPNYGYTF.

The gene calls are TRBV5-4 and TRBJ1-1, with D tentatively TRBD1 (6 bases). Germline CDR1 and CDR2: SGHNT and YYREEE (reference sequence). The length of the CDR3 is 15 residues. Deletions cut 0 bases from V and 4 bases from J, with 13 bases between. The CDR3, as DNA: TGTGCCAGCAGCTTGGGGTCAGGGGTTGGCACTGAAGCTTTCTTT. It yields the protein CASSLGSGVGTEAFF. The variable domain in full, completed from reference TRBV5-4 and TRBJ1-1, reads ETGVTQSPTHLIKTRGQQVTLRCSSQSGHNTVSWYQQALGQGPQFIFQYYREEENGRGNFPPRFSGLQFPNYSSELNVNALELDDSALYLCASSLGSGVGTEAFFGQGTRLTVV.

The chain has TRBV28 and TRBJ2-7, with a weak D call TRBD2 (6 bases). Per the germline V gene, CDR1 is MDHEN and CDR2 is SYDVKM. This CDR3 is 14 amino acids long. V lost 5 bases, J lost 2 bases, and 13 bases lay in between. The chain's CDR3 is CASSPEWGAYEQYF. The CDR3 region has the DNA TGTGCCAGCAGTCCCGAATGGGGGGCCTACGAGCAGTACTTC.

The V and J genes are TRBV5-1 and TRBJ2-4; D may be TRBD1 (8 bases). Germline CDR1 is SGHRS and CDR2 is YFSETQ. The ends were cut back, 5 bases at V and 8 bases at J, with 17 bases in the middle. This CDR3 spans 14 amino acids. The CDR3 DNA reads TGCGCCAGCAGTTCGGACAGGGAGGGAGACATTCAGTACTTC. Amino acids: CASSSDREGDIQYF.

As for this clone: Other DNA sequences of this sample code for an identical CDR3. V usage is TRBV19 and J usage is TRBJ2-7; a weak D match, TRBD1 (5 bases). Between the trimmed V and J ends, which lost 1 base and 1 base, there was a span of 8 bases. Per germline, CDR1 LNHDA and CDR2 SQIVND (reference sequence). CDR3 length: 14 amino acids. Written as DNA, the CDR3 is TGTGCCAGTAGTATAGGGGGCGTGTCCTACGAGCAGTACTTC. As protein: CASSIGGVSYEQYF.

This clone was recorded only once. The rearrangement links TRBV6-5 to TRBJ1-1; no firm D call. Trimming left V 0 bases short and J 9 bases short, with 14 bases between. Germline CDR1 MNHEY, CDR2 SVGAGI. This CDR3 region has 14 residues. CDR3 sequence: CASSYSEAGVKAFF. The CDR3 region has the DNA TGTGCCAGCAGTTACTCGGAAGCGGGAGTCAAAGCTTTCTTT.

This clone was found once. The gene calls are TRBV4-2 and TRBJ1-2; no definite D call. The CDR3 sequence is 14 residues long. V shed 0 bases and J shed 8 bases, with 13 bases lying between them. Germline CDR1 LGHNA, CDR2 YNFKEQ. CDR3 region: CASSQDRGIFGYTF. The CDR3 nucleotides read TGTGCCAGCAGCCAAGATCGAGGGATTTTCGGCTACACCTTC.

V is TRBV6-1 and J is TRBJ2-2; D is possibly TRBD2 (5 bases). Trimming cost V 3 bases and J 7 bases, with 9 bases left between them. The CDR3 loop spans 13 amino acids. CDR1 is MNHNS and CDR2 is SASEGT in the germline V gene. The CDR3 sequence is CASSDWGDGELFF. DNA of the CDR3: TGTGCCAGCAGTGATTGGGGAGACGGGGAGCTGTTTTTT.